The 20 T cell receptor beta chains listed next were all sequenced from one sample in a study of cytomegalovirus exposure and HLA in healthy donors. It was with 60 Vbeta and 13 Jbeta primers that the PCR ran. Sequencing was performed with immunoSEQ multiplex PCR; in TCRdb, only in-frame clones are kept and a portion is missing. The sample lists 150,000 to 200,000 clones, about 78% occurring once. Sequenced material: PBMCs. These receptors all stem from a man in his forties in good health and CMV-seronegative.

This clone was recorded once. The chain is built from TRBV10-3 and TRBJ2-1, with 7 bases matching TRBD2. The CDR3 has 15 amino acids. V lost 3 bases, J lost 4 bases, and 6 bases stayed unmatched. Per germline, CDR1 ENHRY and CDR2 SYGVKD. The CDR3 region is CAISERLAGYNEQFF. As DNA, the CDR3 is TGTGCCATCAGTGAACGACTAGCAGGTTACAATGAGCAGTTCTTC.

The CDR3 DNA reads TGTGCCAGTACCCCGAGGACTAGCAGCGAGTACAGGGAGCAGTTCTTC. It yields the protein CASTPRTSSEYREQFF. The chain joins TRBV19 to TRBJ2-1, with 8 bases identical to TRBD2. V was pared by 7 bases and J by 10 bases, with 18 bases of the junction left unmatched. This CDR3 is built from 16 residues. The germline CDR1 and CDR2 sequences are LNHDA and SQIVND (reference sequence). The full variable domain, with the rest looked up from reference TRBV19 and TRBJ2-1, is DGGITQSPKYLFRKEGQNVTLSCEQNLNHDAMYWYRQDPGQGLRLIYYSQIVNDFQKGDIAEGYSVSREKKESFPLTVTSAQKNPTAFYLCASTPRTSSEYREQFFGPGTRLTVL.

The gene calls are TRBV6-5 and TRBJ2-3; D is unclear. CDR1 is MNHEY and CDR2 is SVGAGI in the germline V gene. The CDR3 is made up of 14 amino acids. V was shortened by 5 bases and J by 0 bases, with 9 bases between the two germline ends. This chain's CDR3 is CASSTKTSTDTQYF. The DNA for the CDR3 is TGTGCCAGCAGTACGAAGACTAGCACAGATACGCAGTATTTT.

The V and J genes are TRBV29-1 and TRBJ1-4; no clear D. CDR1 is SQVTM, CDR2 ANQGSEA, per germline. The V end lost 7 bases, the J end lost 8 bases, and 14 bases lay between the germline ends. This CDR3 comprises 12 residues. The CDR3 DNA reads TGCAGCGCCCTGACTGGAGACGAAAAACTGTTTTTT. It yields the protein CSALTGDEKLFF.

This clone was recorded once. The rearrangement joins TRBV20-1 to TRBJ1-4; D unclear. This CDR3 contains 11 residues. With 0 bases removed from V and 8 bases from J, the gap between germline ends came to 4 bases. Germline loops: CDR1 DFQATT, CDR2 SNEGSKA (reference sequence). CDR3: CSARDQEKLFF. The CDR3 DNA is TGCAGTGCTAGAGATCAGGAAAAACTGTTTTTT.

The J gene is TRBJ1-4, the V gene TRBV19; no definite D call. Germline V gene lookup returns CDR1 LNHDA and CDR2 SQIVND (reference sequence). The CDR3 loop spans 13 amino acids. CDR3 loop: CATGGHTYEKLFF. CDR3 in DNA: TGTGCTACCGGTGGGCACACGTATGAAAAACTGTTTTTT.

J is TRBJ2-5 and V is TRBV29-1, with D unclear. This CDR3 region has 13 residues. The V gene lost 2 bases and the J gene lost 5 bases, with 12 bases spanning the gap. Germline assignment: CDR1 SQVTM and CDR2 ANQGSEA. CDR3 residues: CSVERGSRETQYF. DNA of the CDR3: TGCAGCGTTGAAAGAGGATCTAGGGAGACCCAGTACTTC.

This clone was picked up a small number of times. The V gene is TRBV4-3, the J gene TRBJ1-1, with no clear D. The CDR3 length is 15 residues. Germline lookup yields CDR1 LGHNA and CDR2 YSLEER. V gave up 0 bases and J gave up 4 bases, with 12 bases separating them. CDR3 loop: CASSQDRLGSTEAFF. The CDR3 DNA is TGCGCCAGCAGCCAAGATAGGTTGGGGAGCACTGAAGCTTTCTTT.

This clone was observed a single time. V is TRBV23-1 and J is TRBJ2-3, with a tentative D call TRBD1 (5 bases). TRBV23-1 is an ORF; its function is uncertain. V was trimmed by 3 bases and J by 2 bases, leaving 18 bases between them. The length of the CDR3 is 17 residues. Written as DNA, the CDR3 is TGCGCCAGCAGTCATCCCAAAGGGTGGGGCACCACAGATACGCAGTATTTT. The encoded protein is CASSHPKGWGTTDTQYF.

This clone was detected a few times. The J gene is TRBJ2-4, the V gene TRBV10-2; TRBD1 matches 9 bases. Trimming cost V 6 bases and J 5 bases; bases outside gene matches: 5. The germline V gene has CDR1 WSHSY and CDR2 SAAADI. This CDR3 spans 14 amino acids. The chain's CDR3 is CASSQQGAENIQYF. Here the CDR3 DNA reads TGCGCCAGCAGCCAACAGGGGGCTGAAAACATTCAGTACTTC.

The CDR3 DNA sequence: TGTGCCAGCAGCTATACTATGATGACTGAAGCTTTCTTT. Encoded protein: CASSYTMMTEAFF. The V and J genes are TRBV14 and TRBJ1-1, with D unresolved. CDR3 length: 13 amino acids. The V end was cut by 5 bases, the J end by 5 bases, with 12 bases between. Germline lookup yields CDR1 SGHDN and CDR2 FVKESK.

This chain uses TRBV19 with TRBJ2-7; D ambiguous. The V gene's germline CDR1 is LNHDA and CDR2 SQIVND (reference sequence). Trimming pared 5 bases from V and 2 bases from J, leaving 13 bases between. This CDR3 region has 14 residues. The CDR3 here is CASSAASPTYEQYF. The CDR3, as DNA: TGTGCCAGTAGTGCAGCGAGTCCTACCTACGAGCAGTACTTC.

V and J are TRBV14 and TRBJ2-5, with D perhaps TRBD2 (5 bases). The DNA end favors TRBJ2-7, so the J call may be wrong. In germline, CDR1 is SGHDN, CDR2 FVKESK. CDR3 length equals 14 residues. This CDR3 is CASSHGPGVYEQYF. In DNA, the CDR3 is TGTGCCAGCAGCCACGGTCCCGGGGTCTACGAGCAGTACTTC.

The CDR3 loop is CASSLTGAGGAQDTQYF. DNA for the CDR3: TGTGCCAGCAGCTTAACTGGGGCAGGGGGTGCTCAGGATACGCAGTATTTT. The chain combines TRBV11-3 with TRBJ2-3, with TRBD1 identical over 7 bases. V lost 2 bases, J lost 6 bases, and 14 bases stayed unmatched. Germline V gene data show CDR1 as SGHNT and CDR2 as YENEEA. This CDR3 spans 17 amino acids.

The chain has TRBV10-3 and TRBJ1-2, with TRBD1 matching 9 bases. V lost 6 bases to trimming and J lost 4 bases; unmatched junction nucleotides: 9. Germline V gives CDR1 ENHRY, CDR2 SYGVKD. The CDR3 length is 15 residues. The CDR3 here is CAISRGQGPSYGYTF. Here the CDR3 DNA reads TGTGCCATCAGCCGCGGACAGGGGCCATCCTATGGCTACACCTTC.

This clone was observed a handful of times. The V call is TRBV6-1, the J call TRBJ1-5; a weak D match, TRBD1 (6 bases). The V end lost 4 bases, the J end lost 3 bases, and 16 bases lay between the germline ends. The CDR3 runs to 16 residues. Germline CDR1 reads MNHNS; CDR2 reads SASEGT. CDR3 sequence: CASSVQRQVINQPQHF. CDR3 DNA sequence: TGTGCCAGCAGTGTCCAAAGACAGGTTATCAATCAGCCCCAGCATTTT.

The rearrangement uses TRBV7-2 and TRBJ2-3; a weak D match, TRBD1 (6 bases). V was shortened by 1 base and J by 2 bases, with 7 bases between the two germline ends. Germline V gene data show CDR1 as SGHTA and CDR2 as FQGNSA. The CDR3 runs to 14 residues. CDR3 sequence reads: CASSLGTDTDTQYF. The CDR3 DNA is TGTGCCAGCAGCTTAGGGACAGACACAGATACGCAGTATTTT.

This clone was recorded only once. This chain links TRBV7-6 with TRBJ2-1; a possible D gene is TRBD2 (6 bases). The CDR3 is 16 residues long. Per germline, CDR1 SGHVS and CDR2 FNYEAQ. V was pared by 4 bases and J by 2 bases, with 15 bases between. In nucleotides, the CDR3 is TGTGCCAGCAGCTCCCCCCGGGGGTACCCCTACAATGAGCAGTTCTTC. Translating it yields CASSSPRGYPYNEQFF.

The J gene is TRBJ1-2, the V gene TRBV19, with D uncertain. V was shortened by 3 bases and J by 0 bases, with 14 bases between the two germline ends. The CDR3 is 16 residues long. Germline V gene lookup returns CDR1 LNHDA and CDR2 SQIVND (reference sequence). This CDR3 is CASSMRAARANYGYTF. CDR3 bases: TGTGCCAGTAGTATGAGGGCAGCCCGAGCTAACTATGGCTACACCTTC. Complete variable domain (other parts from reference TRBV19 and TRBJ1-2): DGGITQSPKYLFRKEGQNVTLSCEQNLNHDAMYWYRQDPGQGLRLIYYSQIVNDFQKGDIAEGYSVSREKKESFPLTVTSAQKNPTAFYLCASSMRAARANYGYTFGSGTRLTVV.

The CDR3 DNA follows: TGCGCCAGCAGCCAAGATCGGGGGGGCCGTCAGCCCCAGCATTTT. Translating gives CASSQDRGGRQPQHF. The chain uses TRBV4-3 and TRBJ1-5, with D possibly matching TRBD1 (6 bases). Trimming stripped 0 bases from V and 6 bases from J, with 12 bases between. This CDR3 is 15 amino acids long. Looked up from germline, CDR1 is LGHNA and CDR2 is YSLEER.